This TCR beta chain was found in a study of technical replicates of blood from several donors. The assay was immunoSEQ multiplex PCR, and TCRdb's table has in-frame clones only and misses some. The table records about 56,000 clones, over 90% of them present only once. The CDR3 has 15 amino acids. Trimming took 2 bases from V and 0 from J, leaving 8 bases between them. Germline CDR1 reads SGHRS; CDR2 reads YFSETQ. The chain employs TRBV5-1 and TRBJ2-2; weak D call: TRBD1 (6 bases). The sample comprised PBMCs. The clonotype originates from a human donor in good health. Some clones in this sample may be carry-over from other donors' samples. The CDR3 region has the DNA TGCGCCAGCAGCTTTCAGGGGTCGAACACCGGGGAGCTGTTTTTT. It codes for CASSFQGSNTGELFF.